This TCR beta chain came from a study of T cells in Graves' hyperthyroidism and ophthalmopathy. About the research overall: Peripheral blood was collected at initial diagnosis, before any treatment.

RNA transcripts gave rise to amplified TCR beta CDR3 regions. A set of HTBI primers served as the primers for a first-round RT-PCR of the TCR CDR3. TCRdb processed the multiplex PCR reads anew with MiXCR; each CDR3 protein has one entry. Of more than 75,000 distinct CDR3 sequences in the sample, around 50% were seen once. A remark on this clonotype: A read error is likely, as this CDR3 ends without the conserved phenylalanine or tryptophan.

Germline V lookup: CDR1 SEHNR, CDR2 FQNEAQ (reference sequence). This CDR3 spans 17 amino acids. The sample comprised blood. The V call is TRBV7-9, the J call TRBJ1-4; TRBD1 is a possible D gene (6 bases). The origin of this receptor is a woman aged 40-49 years with Graves' hyperthyroidism. The CDR3 loop reads CASSGRQVSTTNEKLFS. The CDR3 DNA reads TGCGCCAGCAGCGGGAGACAGGTTTCTACAACTAATGAAAAACTGTTTTCT.